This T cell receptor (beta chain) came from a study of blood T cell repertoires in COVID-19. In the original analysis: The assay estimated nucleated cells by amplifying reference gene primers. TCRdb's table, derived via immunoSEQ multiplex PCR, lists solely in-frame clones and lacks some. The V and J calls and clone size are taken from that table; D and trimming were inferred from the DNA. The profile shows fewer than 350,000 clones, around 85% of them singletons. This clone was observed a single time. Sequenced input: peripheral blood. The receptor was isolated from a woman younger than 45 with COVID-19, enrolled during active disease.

CDR3 amino acids: CASSSLAGGSYEQYF. The CDR3 DNA reads as TGTGCCAGCAGCTCCCTAGCGGGCGGTTCCTACGAGCAGTACTTC. The J gene is TRBJ2-7, the V gene TRBV11-2; 8 nucleotides align to TRBD2. V shed 4 bases and J 1 base; nucleotides not matched to a gene: 6. This CDR3 spans 15 amino acids. Germline V lookup: CDR1 SGHAT, CDR2 FQNNGV.